This TCR beta chain comes out of a study of T-cell memory formation after mild COVID-19. Notes on the study in general: Some SARS-CoV-2-responding clones were already detected in memory before infection. Nothing confirmed that second-wave clones peaking on day 37 were specific for SARS-CoV-2.

Regarding this clonotype: Antigen specificity is unknown.

In TCRdb, the 5' RACE reads were re-called with MiXCR into one record per CDR3 protein. Altogether a few hundred thousand distinct CDR3 sequences are present, 25% to 30% being singletons, with the ten largest covering approximately 12%. V lost 4 bases to trimming and J lost 14 bases; unmatched junction nucleotides: 7. This CDR3 has 11 amino acids. CDR1 MNHNY and CDR2 SVGAGI come from the germline V gene (reference sequence). The sequenced material came from PBMCs or a T cell subset sorted from them (not recorded which). The chain has TRBV6-6 and TRBJ1-2; TRBD1 agrees at 7 bases. This clonotype was sampled from an adult woman who had mild COVID-19 (a few samples of this study predate the infection). Cell type and time point are not known. The DNA for the CDR3 is TGTGCCAGCAGTTTAACAGGGGATCAGACCTTC. It yields the protein CASSLTGDQTF.